The 29 T cell receptor beta chains listed next were all sequenced from one sample in a study of blood T cell repertoires in COVID-19. Method: immunoSEQ multiplex PCR; TCRdb's copy keeps in-frame clones and lacks some. The table shows more than 200,000 clones, with approximately 85% occurring only once. The sequencing sample was made of peripheral blood. The receptors were gathered from a human donor in a cohort sampled during active COVID-19.

This sequence joins TRBV7-2 and TRBJ1-1, with D uncertain. Trimming took off 4 bases at V and 0 bases at J, with 15 bases between the two ends. Germline CDR1 is SGHTA and CDR2 is FQGNSA. This CDR3 is built from 16 residues. CDR3 amino acids: CASSSSPTLLNTEAFF. The DNA for the CDR3 is TGTGCCAGCAGCTCTTCCCCGACTCTTCTGAACACTGAAGCTTTCTTT.

The chain links TRBV20-1 to TRBJ2-7, with TRBD1 matching 9 bases. The germline V gene has CDR1 DFQATT and CDR2 SNEGSKA (reference sequence). The trim removed 5 bases at V and 4 bases at J, leaving 6 bases unmatched. This CDR3 region has 13 residues. The CDR3 here is CSAGGQGSYEQYF. For the CDR3, the DNA is TGCAGTGCTGGTGGACAGGGGAGTTACGAGCAGTACTTC.

V is TRBV7-8 and J is TRBJ2-7, with D perhaps TRBD2 (6 bases). The V end was cut by 5 bases, the J end by 3 bases, with 14 bases between. Germline V gives CDR1 SGHVS, CDR2 FQNEAQ. This CDR3 region has 14 residues. CDR3 in DNA: TGTGCCAGCAGCCCAGCGGCGGGGCTCTACGAGCAGTACTTC. Translation gives CASSPAAGLYEQYF.

The chain employs TRBV30 and TRBJ1-5; D unclear. V was cut by 1 base and J by 0 bases, with 13 bases left in between. The V gene's germline CDR1 is GTSNPN and CDR2 SVGIG (reference sequence). CDR3 size: 16 residues. The CDR3 region has the DNA TGTGCCTGGAGTGACCTCGCTACCGATAGCAATCAGCCCCAGCATTTT. Amino acids: CAWSDLATDSNQPQHF.

This clone was picked up one time. The rearrangement joins TRBV6-6 to TRBJ1-2; D may be TRBD1 (5 bases). Deletions cut 2 bases from V and 1 base from J, with 11 bases between. This CDR3 region has 15 residues. Germline V lookup: CDR1 MNHNY, CDR2 SVGAGI (reference sequence). The CDR3 DNA sequence: TGTGCCAGCAGTTACCGGCAGGGCTTTAACTATGGCTACACCTTC. This codes for CASSYRQGFNYGYTF.

The rearrangement links TRBV10-3 to TRBJ2-3, with TRBD2 matching 12 bases. V lost 9 bases, J lost 1 base, and 8 bases stayed unmatched. CDR1 and CDR2 from the germline V gene are ENHRY and SYGVKD. The CDR3 is 16 amino acids. CDR3 sequence: CAISSLAGGGTDTQYF. Written as DNA, the CDR3 is TGTGCCATTAGTTCTCTAGCGGGGGGGGGCACAGATACGCAGTATTTT.

V and J are TRBV24-1 and TRBJ2-7; 8 nucleotides align to TRBD1. This CDR3 has 15 amino acids. With V trimmed by 4 bases and J by 5 bases, 9 bases remained unmatched. CDR1 and CDR2 from the germline V gene are KGHDR and SFDVKD. CDR3 in amino acids: CATSEGVRGRNEQYF. CDR3 sequence (DNA): TGTGCCACCAGTGAGGGTGTCAGGGGGCGCAACGAGCAGTACTTC.

The genes are TRBV9 and TRBJ2-7; D might be TRBD2 (5 bases). Trimming stripped 4 bases from V and 2 bases from J, with 16 bases between. Germline V CDR1 and CDR2: SGDLS, YYNGEE. This CDR3 is 15 amino acids long. The CDR3: CASSPSGLSTYEQYF. The CDR3 DNA sequence: TGTGCCAGCAGCCCCAGCGGACTGTCCACCTACGAGCAGTACTTC.

V is TRBV7-9 and J is TRBJ1-1, with 9 bases lining up with TRBD1. CDR3 length: 16 residues. The germline gives CDR1 SEHNR, CDR2 FQNEAQ (reference sequence). Unmatched junction bases numbered 7, after V lost 2 bases and J lost 3 bases. CDR3 coding DNA: TGTGCCAGCAGCTTAACCCCGGGACAGGGATACACTGAAGCTTTCTTT. As protein: CASSLTPGQGYTEAFF.

The rearrangement uses TRBV10-3 and TRBJ1-2; 9 nucleotides agree with TRBD1. V dropped 4 bases and J dropped 4; count of bases not matched to a gene: 10. Germline assignment: CDR1 ENHRY and CDR2 SYGVKD. This CDR3 has 16 residues. CDR3 sequence reads: CAISVPFGQGSYGYTF. The CDR3 nucleotides are TGTGCCATCAGTGTACCATTCGGACAGGGGTCCTATGGCTACACCTTC.

The V gene is TRBV13, the J gene TRBJ2-1; TRBD2 matches 8 bases. Trimming took 5 bases from V and 2 from J; bases not matched to a gene: 5. CDR3 length: 15 amino acids. Germline CDR1 PRHDT, CDR2 FYEKMQ (reference sequence). The DNA for the CDR3 is TGTGCCAGCAGCCATACGGGGGGGCCCTACAATGAGCAGTTCTTC. Protein sequence: CASSHTGGPYNEQFF.

This chain uses TRBV24-1 with TRBJ1-1; 7 bases agree with TRBD1. The junction had 8 bases not matched to a gene; V was cut back by 10 bases and J by 1 base. Per the germline V gene, CDR1 is KGHDR and CDR2 is SFDVKD. The CDR3 length is 14 residues. CDR3 nucleotides: TGTGCCACGGACACAGGGGTCGAGAACACTGAAGCTTTCTTT. Amino acid sequence: CATDTGVENTEAFF.

Remarks on this clone: This sample includes further DNA sequences coding for the same CDR3. V usage is TRBV5-1 and J usage is TRBJ1-2, with TRBD1 matching over 7 bases. J lost 3 bases, V lost 2 bases, and 1 base had no gene match. Per germline, CDR1 SGHRS and CDR2 YFSETQ. This CDR3 is built from 13 residues. The chain's CDR3 is CASSFGQDYGYTF. For the CDR3, the DNA is TGCGCCAGCAGCTTCGGACAGGACTATGGCTACACCTTC. Variable domain in full (rest from reference TRBV5-1 and TRBJ1-2): KAGVTQTPRYLIKTRGQQVTLSCSPISGHRSVSWYQQTPGQGLQFLFEYFSETQRNKGNFPGRFSGRQFSNSRSEMNVSTLELGDSALYLCASSFGQDYGYTFGSGTRLTVV.

The gene calls are TRBV5-6 and TRBJ1-2; 7 bases are a match to TRBD1. V was clipped by 2 bases and J by 7 bases; unmatched bases: 14. The CDR3 runs to 16 residues. Germline CDR1 and CDR2: SGHDT and YYEEEE. The CDR3 sequence: CASSFGTGVAGGGYTF. CDR3 nucleotide sequence: TGTGCCAGCAGCTTCGGGACTGGGGTCGCAGGGGGTGGCTACACCTTC.

This clone was observed many times. The gene calls are TRBV2 and TRBJ1-2; 8 bases map to TRBD1. V was pared by 8 bases and J by 7 bases, with 6 bases of the junction left unmatched. The CDR3 sequence is 12 residues long. Germline V gives CDR1 SNHLY, CDR2 FYNNEI. The CDR3 region is CASGTGGVGYTF. The CDR3 bases are TGTGCCAGCGGAACAGGGGGTGTTGGCTACACCTTC.

J is TRBJ1-5 and V is TRBV6-5; TRBD1 might be the D (6 bases). The CDR3 runs 14 residues. Germline-derived CDR1 and CDR2 are MNHEY and SVGAGI. Between the trimmed V and J ends, which lost 2 bases and 6 bases, there was a span of 11 bases. This CDR3 reads CASSYDHRVQPQHF. The CDR3 DNA reads as TGTGCCAGCAGTTACGACCACAGGGTTCAGCCCCAGCATTTT.

The rearrangement uses TRBV4-1 and TRBJ1-2; no clear D. Trimming took 1 base from V and 0 from J, leaving 3 bases between them. This CDR3 is 13 amino acids long. Germline V lookup: CDR1 MGHRA, CDR2 YSYEKL. The chain's CDR3 is CASSQASNYGYTF. The CDR3 nucleotides read TGCGCCAGCAGCCAAGCCTCTAACTATGGCTACACCTTC.

The DNA for the CDR3 is TGTGCCAGCAGTTTGACTAGCGCTGTAACGCACATTCAGTACTTC. Its protein product is CASSLTSAVTHIQYF. The rearrangement links TRBV28 to TRBJ2-4; TRBD2 matches at 8 bases. J gave up 8 bases and V 3 bases, and 9 bases lay outside the gene matches. Germline CDR1 and CDR2: MDHEN and SYDVKM. This CDR3 contains 15 residues. Based on the CDR3 plus reference TRBV28 and TRBJ2-4, the full variable domain is DVKVTQSSRYLVKRTGEKVFLECVQDMDHENMFWYRQDPGLGLRLIYFSYDVKMKEKGDIPEGYSVSREKKERFSLILESASTNQTSMYLCASSLTSAVTHIQYFGAGTRLSVL.

This clone has only one observation. This sequence joins TRBV27 and TRBJ2-7, with TRBD1 as a possible D gene (6 bases). Trimming pared 3 bases from V and 5 bases from J, leaving 17 bases between. The length of the CDR3 is 15 residues. Per the germline V gene, CDR1 is MNHEY and CDR2 is SMNVEV (reference sequence). CDR3: CASSFNRVLRNEQYF. For the CDR3, the DNA is TGTGCCAGCAGTTTCAACAGGGTGTTAAGAAACGAGCAGTACTTC.

The J gene is TRBJ2-7, the V gene TRBV6-2 or TRBV6-3; tentative D call: TRBD1 (6 bases). Germline assignment: CDR1 MNHEY and CDR2 SVGEGT. Trimming removed 2 bases at V and 4 bases at J, with 18 bases between. CDR3 length: 16 amino acids. This chain's CDR3 is CASSYDPRGAVYEQYF. In nucleotides, the CDR3 is TGTGCCAGCAGTTACGACCCCAGGGGAGCAGTTTACGAGCAGTACTTC.

The J gene is TRBJ1-1, the V gene TRBV2; 12 bases are shared with TRBD1. The CDR3 spans 16 residues. From germline, CDR1 is SNHLY and CDR2 FYNNEI. V shed 11 bases and J 2 bases; nucleotides not matched to a gene: 12. CDR3 residues: CAGLPGTGGLNTEAFF. In DNA, the CDR3 is TGTGCCGGCCTACCCGGGACAGGGGGCTTAAACACTGAAGCTTTCTTT.

V is TRBV5-4 and J is TRBJ2-7; 8 nucleotides line up with TRBD1. The CDR3 runs to 15 residues. Trimming cost V 5 bases and J 3 bases; bases outside gene matches: 10. Per germline, CDR1 SGHNT and CDR2 YYREEE (reference sequence). The CDR3 spells CASSPGQGRGYEQYF. The CDR3 region has the DNA TGTGCCAGCAGTCCCGGACAGGGAAGGGGCTACGAGCAGTACTTC. The whole variable domain, remainder taken from reference TRBV5-4 and TRBJ2-7, is ETGVTQSPTHLIKTRGQQVTLRCSSQSGHNTVSWYQQALGQGPQFIFQYYREEENGRGNFPPRFSGLQFPNYSSELNVNALELDDSALYLCASSPGQGRGYEQYFGPGTRLTVT.

The rearrangement links TRBV4-3 to TRBJ1-1, with 7 nucleotides matching TRBD1. Trimming cost V 2 bases and J 7 bases; bases outside gene matches: 13. Germline V CDR1 and CDR2: LGHNA, YSLEER. The CDR3 consists of 16 residues. CDR3 coding DNA: TGCGCCAGCAGCCAAACGTACGGGACAGCCTTGATTGAAGCTTTCTTT. Protein product: CASSQTYGTALIEAFF.

The rearrangement links TRBV4-3 to TRBJ1-5, with D perhaps TRBD1 (6 bases). Trimming shortened V by 0 bases and J by 9 bases, and 15 bases separated the two germline ends. Germline V gene lookup returns CDR1 LGHNA and CDR2 YSLEER. CDR3 size: 15 residues. For the CDR3, the DNA is TGCGCCAGCAGCCAAGATCGGGGCAGGGGTCGGCCCCAGCATTTT. It specifies CASSQDRGRGRPQHF.

The chain couples TRBV7-2 to TRBJ2-1; a weak D match, TRBD1 (5 bases). Germline CDR1 reads SGHTA; CDR2 reads FQGNSA. With 5 bases removed from V and 3 bases from J, the gap between germline ends came to 14 bases. CDR3 size: 15 residues. CDR3 coding DNA: TGTGCCAGCAGCCCCCCGGACACGAACTACAATGAGCAGTTCTTC. Its translation: CASSPPDTNYNEQFF.

The chain employs TRBV10-3 and TRBJ2-7; 10 nucleotides line up with TRBD2. This CDR3 contains 18 residues. The germline gives CDR1 ENHRY, CDR2 SYGVKD. The V gene end was trimmed by 8 bases and the J gene end by 0 bases; junction bases not matched to a gene: 16. Here the CDR3 reads CAIRGEREGLPSSYEQYF. CDR3 DNA sequence: TGTGCCATCCGAGGAGAGCGGGAGGGCCTACCGAGCTCCTACGAGCAGTACTTC.

The rearrangement uses TRBV27 and TRBJ2-7, with 9 positions matching TRBD1. The CDR3 is 15 amino acids. The J segment lost 3 bases and the V segment lost 6 bases, leaving 9 bases of the junction unmatched. Germline V gives CDR1 MNHEY, CDR2 SMNVEV (reference sequence). CDR3 protein: CASSPLTGGIYEQYF. The CDR3 region has the DNA TGTGCCAGCAGCCCCCTGACAGGGGGGATCTACGAGCAGTACTTC.

The chain joins TRBV28 to TRBJ1-2; the D gene is possibly TRBD1 (5 bases). The germline V and J ends were trimmed by 6 bases and 7 bases, with 18 bases remaining between them. Germline V gives CDR1 MDHEN, CDR2 SYDVKM. The CDR3 covers 14 residues. Here the CDR3 DNA reads TGTGCCAGCAGGTCTCCGACAGCTTCTGGTGGCTACACCTTC. The encoded protein is CASRSPTASGGYTF.

The V and J genes are TRBV9 and TRBJ2-3; weak D call: TRBD2 (7 bases). From germline, CDR1 is SGDLS and CDR2 YYNGEE. V gave up 2 bases and J gave up 2 bases, with 15 bases separating them. The length of the CDR3 is 16 residues. CDR3 sequence reads: CASSVQGGAPTDTQYF. The CDR3 coding sequence is TGTGCCAGCAGCGTCCAAGGGGGGGCCCCCACAGATACGCAGTATTTT.